This is a list of T cell receptor beta chains from one sample in a study of neurological immune-mediated disorders. Via MiXCR, TCRdb re-called the 5' RACE reads, giving one row per CDR3 protein. The data show about 52,000 distinct CDR3 sequences, around 4% seen once. Sequencing was performed on PBMCs. The receptors derive from a man aged 55 to 70 with multiple sclerosis. Each CDR3 is given without its conserved first and last residue. Some rows have no size entry. The others give once, few or many, or a class for an expanded clone.

V gene,CDR3 length,J gene,clone size,CDR3 protein
TRBV20-1,12,TRBJ2-7,many,SARDRVRTHEQY
TRBV6-1,10,TRBJ1-5,many,ASSGQVEPQH
TRBV20-1,11,TRBJ1-6,many,SAQGGGGSPLH
TRBV10-3,15,TRBJ2-6,many,AISESLAASGANVLT
TRBV20-1,11,TRBJ1-2,many,SASDGVQYGYT
TRBV12-3/TRBV12-4,11,TRBJ1-5,many,ASSAYGGQPQH
TRBV7-2,14,TRBJ2-1,many,ASSSVTAFGYNEQF
TRBV18,12,TRBJ2-5,many,ASSPRAEGETQY
TRBV12-3/TRBV12-4,11,TRBJ2-1,many,ASVDRGIHEQF
TRBV5-1,10,TRBJ2-1,NA,ASSGLLDEQF
TRBV14,12,TRBJ1-2,many,ASSQDLAGGGYT
TRBV6-6,12,TRBJ2-7,many,ASRARVAAYEQY
TRBV12-3/TRBV12-4,11,TRBJ2-7,many,ASTETGTYEQY
TRBV12-3/TRBV12-4,11,TRBJ2-2,many,ASSLSGSGELF
TRBV20-1,11,TRBJ2-5,many,SAPRRGQETQY
TRBV7-6,12,TRBJ2-7,few,ASSLGGRGYEQY
TRBV7-2,11,TRBJ2-3,many,ASSARATDTQY
TRBV5-1,14,TRBJ1-1,many,ASSFAKSQGNTEAF
TRBV20-1,11,TRBJ1-2,many,SAREDTRYGYT
TRBV14,14,TRBJ2-7,many,ASSQSPGLGTYEQY
TRBV12-3/TRBV12-4,13,TRBJ1-6,many,ASGTGSSYNSPLH
TRBV6-1,13,TRBJ1-3,many,ASSVQRSSGNTIY
TRBV20-1,12,TRBJ1-5,NA,SARVQGRGKTQN
TRBV18,11,TRBJ1-1,few,ASSPLPGTEAF
TRBV12-3/TRBV12-4,11,TRBJ1-3,few,ASVLASGKTIY
TRBV27,14,TRBJ2-1,many,ASSAPGTSGRGEQF
TRBV12-3/TRBV12-4,16,TRBJ2-1,many,ASSLAASGGPLVNEQF
TRBV12-3/TRBV12-4,14,TRBJ1-2,many,ASSITRTGILYGYT
TRBV20-1,8,TRBJ1-1,medium-sized,SAGTDEAF
TRBV20-1,13,TRBJ2-7,few,SARLPSGNSYEQY
TRBV7-8,12,TRBJ1-5,once,ASSSQGGNKTQN
TRBV15,13,TRBJ2-4,many,ATSREDSTVNIQY
TRBV29-1,12,TRBJ1-1,many,SVLFLAVNTEAF
TRBV5-6,12,TRBJ1-4,many,ASSFTGLTEKLF
TRBV5-1,14,TRBJ2-2,many,ASSLAAGTGHRELF
TRBV20-1,10,TRBJ1-1,many,SARGGNTEAF
TRBV20-1,15,TRBJ1-6,few,SAKAPRQGPRNSPLH
TRBV7-9,13,TRBJ1-1,NA,ASSLATGTNTAAF
TRBV7-8,12,TRBJ2-5,many,ASSLNSLRETQY
TRBV6-1,13,TRBJ1-1,NA,ASSPTFPMNNEAF
TRBV20-1,14,TRBJ2-3,many,SARGPGLVGTDTQY
TRBV5-1,11,TRBJ2-5,many,ASRETGLVTQY
TRBV7-2,14,TRBJ1-2,many,ASSLDGRQGVYGYT